A single sample is the source of the 2 T cell receptor beta chains below, sequenced in a study of blood T cells in healthy people across ages. A second PCR, run for about 7 to 11 cycles, used a sample-barcoded 5' primer plus a J-beta primer mix. TCRdb reprocessed the 5' RACE reads via MiXCR and lists one record per CDR3 protein. The sample contains approximately 1.5 million distinct CDR3 sequences, roughly 43% of which appear only once. Sample: blood. Every receptor here comes from a woman between 18 and 30 years old in good health.

The chain recombines TRBV5-1 with TRBJ1-2; 8 nucleotides line up with TRBD1. Germline V gene sequence: CDR1 SGHRS, CDR2 YFSETQ. The CDR3 consists of 16 residues. The junction had 12 bases not matched to a gene; V was cut back by 4 bases and J by 4 bases. CDR3 DNA: TGCGCCAGCAGCATTCATTCAGTGACAGGGGTCTATGGCTACACCTTC. It yields the protein CASSIHSVTGVYGYTF.

This clonotype showed up just once. The chain carries TRBV29-1 and TRBJ1-2; D unresolved. The V end lost 3 bases, the J end lost 2 bases, and 16 bases lay between the germline ends. The CDR3 sequence is 15 residues long. CDR1 and CDR2 (germline): SQVTM, ANQGSEA. The CDR3 region has the DNA TGCAGCGTTGAGTCCCCCGGCAGAGAGAACTATGGCTACACCTTC. Protein: CSVESPGRENYGYTF.